A selection of T cell receptor beta chains follows, all from one sample in a study of T-cell memory formation after mild COVID-19. TCRdb reanalysed the 5' RACE reads using MiXCR and keeps one entry per CDR3 protein. The profile shows 350,000 to 500,000 distinct CDR3 sequences, about a sixth of them singletons. The source material was PBMCs or a T cell subset sorted from them (not recorded which). The receptors were sampled from a man between 18 and 29 years old who had mild COVID-19 (a few samples of this study predate the infection). Cell type and time point are not known. Each CDR3 is given with its conserved first and last residue. Some rows mark clone size as missing; the rest say once, few, many or name a class of expanded clone.

J gene,clone size,V gene,CDR3 protein
TRBJ2-7,NA,TRBV6-5,CASSYNREHEQYF
TRBJ2-5,NA,TRBV3-1,CASSQEKGRETQYF
TRBJ2-1,NA,TRBV4-1,CASSQNRGRGYNEQFF
TRBJ2-1,few,TRBV7-2,CASSLAGGAHEQFF
TRBJ1-2,few,TRBV6-5,CASSYTRGRGYTF
TRBJ2-1,few,TRBV25-1,CASSEEIYNEQFF
TRBJ2-2,NA,TRBV18,CASSPTDRANTGELFF
TRBJ1-6,many,TRBV9,CASSVAYRETSPLHF
TRBJ2-7,many,TRBV12-3/TRBV12-4,CASSLGTERYF
TRBJ2-2,few,TRBV29-1,CSVERGLNGELFF
TRBJ2-1,NA,TRBV6-6,CASSYGGASGEQFF
TRBJ1-1,NA,TRBV5-1,CASSLGTGYGSGNTEAFF
TRBJ1-4,few,TRBV10-3,CATRPGGEGEKLFF
TRBJ2-6,NA,TRBV9,CASSVAPWTSGNVLTF
TRBJ1-2,NA,TRBV4-1,CASSQDPARFQEGYTF
TRBJ2-3,few,TRBV20-1,CSASHGGADTQYF
TRBJ1-3,few,TRBV5-1,CASTPGGNTIYF
TRBJ2-1,few,TRBV11-2,CASSLLHHGNEQFF
TRBJ1-2,NA,TRBV6-5,CASSGRDLGYTF
TRBJ2-3,NA,TRBV5-1,CASKPWGSTDTQYF
TRBJ2-2,NA,TRBV11-3,CASGSTNTGELFF
TRBJ1-1,NA,TRBV27,CASEPWAGGEAFF
TRBJ2-3,NA,TRBV24-1,CATSPRDGRHTDTQYF
TRBJ1-2,NA,TRBV7-2,CASSFGLSTFTNYGYTF
TRBJ2-3,NA,TRBV7-2,CASSLLAGLATDTQYF
TRBJ1-4,NA,TRBV6-6,CASRQTGVPREKLFF
TRBJ2-2,few,TRBV6-5,CASRGTAGELFF
TRBJ1-5,NA,TRBV19,CASSMVARPQHF
TRBJ1-6,NA,TRBV7-3,CASSLQGSSYNSPLHF
TRBJ2-5,NA,TRBV7-9,CASSPRTGFGQETQYF
TRBJ2-2,few,TRBV29-1,CSVGVVRSPGELFF
TRBJ2-3,NA,TRBV20-1,CSASPRNTDTQYF
TRBJ1-6,few,TRBV20-1,CSAREDWGRKNSPLHF
TRBJ2-1,few,TRBV7-9,CASSLSGIYNEQFF
TRBJ2-5,few,TRBV9,CASSVSSGGADAPVF
TRBJ1-5,NA,TRBV12-3/TRBV12-4,CASTTRDRDNQPQHF
TRBJ2-7,many,TRBV6-7,CASSYSIRDRVSSYEQYF
TRBJ1-5,NA,TRBV5-1,CASSSHLNQPQHF
TRBJ1-2,few,TRBV7-9,CASSSYSRDSPYGYTF
TRBJ2-7,few,TRBV7-2,CASSLAGTAGGYEQYF
TRBJ1-1,NA,TRBV6-2/TRBV6-3,CASSHRREGEAFF
TRBJ2-5,many,TRBV4-2,CASSQGTGQETQYF
TRBJ1-2,NA,TRBV5-6,CASSFDGVGQPIPDGYTF
TRBJ2-1,few,TRBV5-1,CASSSGQGAFGEQFF
TRBJ2-1,NA,TRBV23-1,CASRVAGGRRQFF
TRBJ2-7,NA,TRBV4-1,CARLVGGSYEQYF
TRBJ1-1,NA,TRBV5-1,CASSDHQGLYTEAFF